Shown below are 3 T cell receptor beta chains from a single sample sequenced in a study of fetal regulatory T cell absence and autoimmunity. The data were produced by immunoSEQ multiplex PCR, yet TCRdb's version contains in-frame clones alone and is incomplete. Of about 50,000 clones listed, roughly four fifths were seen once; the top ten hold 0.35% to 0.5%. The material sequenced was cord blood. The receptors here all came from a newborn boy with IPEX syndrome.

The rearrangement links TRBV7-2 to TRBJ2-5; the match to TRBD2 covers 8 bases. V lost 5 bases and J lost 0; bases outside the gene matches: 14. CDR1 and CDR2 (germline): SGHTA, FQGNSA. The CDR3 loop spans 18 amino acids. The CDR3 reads CASSPRSRTSPYQETQYF. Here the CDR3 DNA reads TGTGCCAGCAGCCCCCGATCGCGGACTAGCCCGTACCAAGAGACCCAGTACTTC.

The CDR3 region is CASGTGGFYEQYF. As DNA, the CDR3 is TGTGCCAGCGGGACAGGGGGCTTCTACGAGCAGTACTTC. The rearrangement joins TRBV27 to TRBJ2-7, with TRBD1 matching 12 bases. The CDR3 runs to 13 residues. Germline assignment: CDR1 MNHEY and CDR2 SMNVEV (reference sequence). V lost 8 bases to trimming and J lost 3 bases; unmatched junction nucleotides: 2.

CDR3 nucleotides: TGTGCCAGCAGCTCGCTAGCACAGGGGGTTGGCACAGATACGCAGTATTTT. Translation: CASSSLAQGVGTDTQYF. This rearrangement joins TRBV7-9 to TRBJ2-3; 8 nucleotides agree with TRBD1. This CDR3 is 17 amino acids long. V dropped 4 bases and J dropped 1; count of bases not matched to a gene: 10. Germline V CDR1 and CDR2: SEHNR, FQNEAQ (reference sequence).